A selection of T cell receptor beta chains follows, all from one sample in a study of T cells after yellow fever vaccination. A single record per CDR3 protein comes from TCRdb applying MiXCR to the 5' RACE reads. Among about 360,000 distinct CDR3 sequences listed, 6.2% were seen once. Sequences were derived from PBMCs, sampled 5 days after the yellow fever booster vaccination. The origin of the receptors is a man aged 25 to 45 who received the YFV17D yellow fever vaccine. The CDR3 runs from the conserved cysteine through the conserved F or W. A D gene is named only where the DNA matches it firmly. Expanded clones are given a class, and other clones once, few, many or no size at all.

cdr3_nt	cdr3_aa	clone_size	v_call	j_call	d_call
TGTGCCAGCTGGGGGGGGTTCAACACCGGGGAGCTGTTTTTT	CASWGGFNTGELFF	many	TRBV27	TRBJ2-2	TRBD2
TGTGCCAGCAGCTTAGAAGGCCCCTCTGGGGCAGATACGCAGTATTTT	CASSLEGPSGADTQYF	many	TRBV11-2	TRBJ2-3	NA
TGCAGTGCTAGAGATACTAGCGGGAGTGGGGGTAGCTCCTACAATGAGCAGTTCTTC	CSARDTSGSGGSSYNEQFF	NA	TRBV20-1	TRBJ2-1	TRBD2
TGCGCCAGCAGCTTGTCGGCCGGCTCCTCCTACGAGCAGTACTTC	CASSLSAGSSYEQYF	many	TRBV5-1	TRBJ2-7	NA
TGTGCCAGCAGTCAAGCAGGGGTTACTGAAGCTTTCTTT	CASSQAGVTEAFF	few	TRBV7-9	TRBJ1-1	NA
TGTGCCAGCAGCCCAGACAGACTGAGGTCCGGGGAGCTGTTTTTT	CASSPDRLRSGELFF	many	TRBV7-2	TRBJ2-2	NA
TGCAGTGCTAGACCCATGAAACTAGCGGAGAGCTCCTACAATGAGCAGTTCTTC	CSARPMKLAESSYNEQFF	NA	TRBV20-1	TRBJ2-1	TRBD2
TGTGCCAGCAGTTTTACTAGCGGGAGCGAGCAGTACTTC	CASSFTSGSEQYF	many	TRBV12-3/TRBV12-4	TRBJ2-7	TRBD2
TGTGCCAGCAGCTACGACAATCAGCCCCAGCATTTT	CASSYDNQPQHF	NA	TRBV5-5	TRBJ1-5	NA
TGCAGGGTCGGGAGCTCCTACAATGAGCAGTTCTTC	CRVGSSYNEQFF	few	TRBV29-1	TRBJ2-1	NA
TGCGCCAGCAGCCAAGAGAGGGGCAGACCTAACTATGGCTACACCTTC	CASSQERGRPNYGYTF	many	TRBV4-3	TRBJ1-2	NA
TGTGCCAGCAGCTCAAGCGGGAGATTTGATACGCAGTATTTT	CASSSSGRFDTQYF	many	TRBV7-9	TRBJ2-3	TRBD2
TGCAGTGCTAGCGGGGCGAAGGGGGCCCACGAGCAGTACTTC	CSASGAKGAHEQYF	NA	TRBV20-1	TRBJ2-7	TRBD1
TGTGCCTGGAGCCCATCCCGAACAGGTCAAATGGGGGGTTCACCCCTCCACTTT	CAWSPSRTGQMGGSPLHF	few	TRBV30	TRBJ1-6	NA
TGTGCCAGCAGCTCCCTTGACAGGCGAGGAAACGAGCAGTACTTC	CASSSLDRRGNEQYF	many	TRBV7-2	TRBJ2-7	NA